What follows describes a single TCR beta chain. Its antigen is currently unknown. The data were obtained in a study of T cell responses to AZD1222 COVID-19 vaccine. Broader study findings: Donor demographics were predominantly white British with a female majority; clonal diversity may be underestimated. Reportedly, nearly half of unique spike TCRs recognized epitopes outside B.1.351/B.1.1.7 mutations.

Repertoires were generated with immunoSEQ multiplex PCR, while TCRdb's copy carries only in-frame clones and drops some. The sample records tens of thousands of clones, around 90% being singletons. The ends were cut back, 1 base at V and 10 bases at J, with 11 bases in the middle. This CDR3 spans 14 amino acids. Germline V CDR1 and CDR2: SGHTA, FQGNSA. J is TRBJ1-6 and V is TRBV7-2; D ambiguous. Source: peripheral blood, taken on day 0 of MenACWY control vaccination. The origin of this receptor is an adult in good health. CDR3 nucleotides: TGTGCCAGCAGCTTAGTTGCATCGGGATCACCCCTCCACTTT. It is translated as CASSLVASGSPLHF. Complete variable domain (other parts from reference TRBV7-2 and TRBJ1-6): GAGVSQSPSNKVTEKGKDVELRCDPISGHTALYWYRQSLGQGLEFLIYFQGNSAPDKSGLPSDRFSAERTGGSVSTLTIQRTQQEDSAVYLCASSLVASGSPLHFGNGTRLTVT.